The T cell receptor (beta chain) under discussion was sequenced for a study of CD8 T cells in ankylosing spondylitis. Libraries for TCR beta were made by quantitative 5'-RACE with molecular barcodes. MiXCR, applied by TCRdb to the 5' RACE reads, yields one record per CDR3 protein. The sample has 670,000 or so distinct CDR3 sequences, roughly 20% seen once. Remarks on this clonotype: Its antigen is not identified.

Study outcomes and limitations: From matched ankylosing spondylitis synovial fluid, disease-linked clones were reportedly recovered at significantly enriched levels. Some motif variants were previously reported in reactive arthritis synovial fluid and blood. It appeared that ankylosing spondylitis blood was characterized by a TCR beta motif of several highly homologous variants.

The germline V gene has CDR1 LNHDA and CDR2 SQIVND (reference sequence). This CDR3 is 14 amino acids long. The ends lost 3 bases at V and 2 bases at J; junction bases unmatched: 2. The sequencing sample was made of blood, either unsorted or a sorted T cell fraction (not recorded which). This receptor was obtained from a male donor with ankylosing spondylitis. The gene calls are TRBV19 and TRBJ2-7, with 9 nucleotides matching TRBD2. The DNA of the CDR3 is TGTGCCAGTAGTATTGGCGGGGGGGCCTACGAGCAGTACTTC. This gives the protein CASSIGGGAYEQYF.